These 18 T cell receptor beta chains came from one sample sequenced in a study of blood T cells in healthy people across ages. Then a second PCR, running roughly 7 to 12 cycles, was carried out with a sample-barcoded 5' primer and a J-beta primer mix. TCRdb itself ran the 5' RACE reads through MiXCR, one entry per CDR3 protein. The data show approximately 1,700,000 distinct CDR3 sequences, roughly 43% seen once. The sequenced sample consisted of blood. The receptors were sampled from a human donor in good health.

The V gene is TRBV6-2 or TRBV6-3, the J gene TRBJ1-2; no firm D call. Germline assignment: CDR1 MNHEY and CDR2 SVGEGT. The CDR3 length is 14 residues. V lost 4 bases, J lost 4 bases, and 13 bases lay in between. As DNA, the CDR3 is TGTGCCAGCAGTTCTCGAGTTTTGAGCTATGGCTACACCTTC. Translating it yields CASSSRVLSYGYTF.

The genes are TRBV6-2 or TRBV6-3 and TRBJ1-1; the D is unclear. Trimming took 6 bases from V and 3 from J, leaving 11 bases between them. CDR3 length: 13 residues. CDR1 and CDR2 from the germline V gene are MNHEY and SVGEGT. The CDR3 region has the DNA TGTGCCAGCAGACCTACGACGGACACTGAAGCTTTCTTT. Translating it yields CASRPTTDTEAFF.

The rearrangement joins TRBV20-1 to TRBJ1-2; maybe TRBD1 (5 bases). Trimming cost V 6 bases and J 2 bases, with 19 bases left between them. Germline V CDR1 and CDR2: DFQATT, SNEGSKA (reference sequence). This CDR3 comprises 15 residues. In nucleotides, the CDR3 is TGCAGTGCCCCTCTCCGGGACGGAGAAAACTATGGCTACACCTTC. Translated, it gives CSAPLRDGENYGYTF.

This clonotype was counted a few times. The V and J genes are TRBV20-1 and TRBJ2-5; D is unresolved. This CDR3 comprises 14 residues. Germline values: CDR1 DFQATT, CDR2 SNEGSKA (reference sequence). The V gene lost 6 bases and the J gene lost 3 bases, with 17 bases spanning the gap. For the CDR3, the DNA is TGCAGTGCCGACGGCTGGGCCCTGAAAGAGACCCAGTACTTC. Translation gives CSADGWALKETQYF.

There are a few counts of this clonotype. The CDR3 reads CASSFRTGNDYGYTF. In DNA, the CDR3 is TGTGCCAGCAGCTTCAGAACAGGAAATGACTATGGCTACACCTTC. This chain links TRBV7-2 with TRBJ1-2; TRBD1 might be the D (5 bases). The CDR3 has 15 residues. Trimming removed 3 bases at V and 3 bases at J, with 14 bases between. Germline values: CDR1 SGHTA, CDR2 FQGNSA.

This clonotype was counted a few times. V is TRBV27 and J is TRBJ2-7, with 7 nucleotides matching TRBD1. The germline gives CDR1 MNHEY, CDR2 SMNVEV (reference sequence). Germline trimming cut 5 bases from V and 4 bases from J; bases unmatched to any gene: 11. The CDR3 spans 15 residues. The CDR3 region has the DNA TGTGCCAGCAGTCTACTCCGGGACAGTTTATACGAGCAGTACTTC. Its protein product is CASSLLRDSLYEQYF.

The chain carries TRBV20-1 and TRBJ1-2; D ambiguous. There are 12 residues in the CDR3. V was pared by 5 bases and J by 4 bases, with 11 bases between. Germline lookup yields CDR1 DFQATT and CDR2 SNEGSKA (reference sequence). Here the CDR3 DNA reads TGCAGTGCTTATGCCACGGGCTATGGCTACACCTTC. Translation gives CSAYATGYGYTF.

This clonotype was seen more than once but under ten times. This chain uses TRBV12-3 or TRBV12-4 with TRBJ2-1; D might be TRBD1 or TRBD2, each matching 7 bases. CDR3 size: 14 residues. V was cut by 8 bases and J by 9 bases, with 20 bases left in between. CDR3 nucleotides: TGTGCCAGCGGGGGGGGAGACAGGGCTTCTGAGCAGTTCTTC. Amino acids: CASGGGDRASEQFF.

The genes are TRBV29-1 and TRBJ1-1; D is unresolved. There are 14 residues in the CDR3. Trimming took 0 bases from V and 0 from J, leaving 8 bases between them. The germline V gene has CDR1 SQVTM and CDR2 ANQGSEA. The CDR3 nucleotides are TGCAGCGTTGAAGATCCCGTTCTGAACACTGAAGCTTTCTTT. Translating gives CSVEDPVLNTEAFF.

The chain carries TRBV7-3 and TRBJ2-2; D remains unclear. Germline CDR1 SGHTA, CDR2 FQGTGA. Trimming pared 2 bases from V and 5 bases from J, leaving 12 bases between. This CDR3 comprises 15 residues. The CDR3 DNA sequence: TGTGCCAGCAGCTTAGTAGACGGCTATACCGGGGAGCTGTTTTTT. This encodes CASSLVDGYTGELFF.

This chain connects TRBV4-2 to TRBJ1-2; 9 bases align to TRBD1. Germline CDR1 is LGHNA and CDR2 is YNFKEQ. This CDR3 has 17 amino acids. With V trimmed by 2 bases and J by 6 bases, 13 bases remained unmatched. The CDR3, as DNA: TGTGCCAGCAGCCAAACTACCCGGGACAGGGAAGCGGATGGCTACACCTTC. Its protein is CASSQTTRDREADGYTF.

V gene TRBV20-1 combines with J gene TRBJ1-2; weak D call: TRBD1 (6 bases). The V and J ends lost 3 bases and 4 bases respectively, with 15 bases between them. Germline CDR1 and CDR2: DFQATT and SNEGSKA (reference sequence). This CDR3 region has 14 residues. CDR3 loop: CSASEQGPVYGYTF. The CDR3 DNA reads as TGCAGTGCTAGTGAACAGGGACCGGTCTATGGCTACACCTTC.

This clonotype was seen a handful of times. This chain links TRBV4-3 with TRBJ2-7, with D maybe TRBD2 (6 bases). CDR3 length: 16 amino acids. V shed 1 base and J shed 6 bases, with 19 bases lying between them. Germline loops: CDR1 LGHNA, CDR2 YSLEER. In DNA form, the CDR3 reads TGCGCCAGCAGCCAAGTAAGCGGGCAGGAGCGACGCGAGCAGTACTTC. This translates into CASSQVSGQERREQYF.

This rearrangement joins TRBV28 to TRBJ2-4; 9 nucleotides match TRBD1. Germline V gene lookup returns CDR1 MDHEN and CDR2 SYDVKM. This CDR3 is 20 amino acids long. The trim removed 5 bases at V and 1 base at J, leaving 18 bases unmatched. CDR3 sequence (DNA): TGTGCCAGCAGTAGCACACAGGGGGCTAGGGTTATATGGGCCAAAAACATTCAGTACTTC. The encoded protein is CASSSTQGARVIWAKNIQYF.

The rearrangement joins TRBV12-3 or TRBV12-4 to TRBJ1-1, with D tentatively TRBD1 (6 bases). The CDR3 sequence is 14 residues long. Deletions cut 7 bases from V and 5 bases from J, with 17 bases between. The CDR3 spells CASTPTGRTTEAFF. CDR3 sequence (DNA): TGTGCCAGCACCCCGACAGGACGAACAACTGAAGCTTTCTTT.

In the case of this clonotype: The junction and the germline gene differ at one end; a read error may be behind it. The rearrangement joins TRBV7-2 to TRBJ2-1; 12 nucleotides line up with TRBD1. Germline V lookup: CDR1 SGHTA, CDR2 FQGNSA. The CDR3 is made up of 17 amino acids. The CDR3 loop reads CASRGQGARSSYSEQFF. CDR3 in DNA: TGTGCCAGCAGGGGACAGGGGGCCAGGAGCTCCTACAGTGAGCAGTTCTTC.

This clonotype was seen more than once but under ten times. V gene TRBV7-6 combines with J gene TRBJ2-3; the D is unclear. Germline V gene lookup returns CDR1 SGHVS and CDR2 FNYEAQ. The CDR3 totals 15 residues. Trimming removed 4 bases from V and 5 bases from J, with 16 bases in between. The CDR3, as DNA: TGTGCCAGCAGCTCCCAGGTGGGCCGGGTAGATACGCAGTATTTT. This sequence encodes CASSSQVGRVDTQYF.

This clonotype was counted only a few times. The rearrangement links TRBV29-1 to TRBJ1-4, with 7 bases lining up with TRBD1. Germline assignment: CDR1 SQVTM and CDR2 ANQGSEA. The CDR3 extends over 15 amino acids. With 6 bases clipped from V and 3 bases from J, the junction kept 10 bases outside the gene matches. The CDR3 DNA is TGCAGCGTGACCACGACAGGGACGCCTAATGAAAAACTGTTTTTT. This translates into CSVTTTGTPNEKLFF.